This T cell receptor (beta chain) was observed in a study of control samples from healthy donors and cancer patients. Profiling relied on immunoSEQ multiplex PCR, and the TCRdb table lists in-frame clones only, not all of them. The profile shows under 150,000 clones, approximately 94% of them singletons. Germline loops: CDR1 LNHNV, CDR2 YYDKDF (reference sequence). The ends were cut back, 0 bases at V and 1 base at J, with 10 bases in the middle. CDR3 length: 16 amino acids. Sequencing used PBMCs. The TCR originated in a man aged 45 to 65 with head and neck cancer. The rearrangement uses TRBV15 and TRBJ2-1; D tentatively reads TRBD1 or TRBD2 (5 bases each). The chain's CDR3 is CATSRDRGGSYNEQFF. The CDR3 nucleotides read TGTGCCACCAGCAGAGATCGGGGCGGTTCCTACAATGAGCAGTTCTTC.